This entry lists 5 T cell receptor beta chains sequenced from one sample in a study of blood T cells in healthy people across ages. A J-beta primer mix and a sample-barcoded 5' primer were used in a second PCR of roughly 7 to 12 cycles. TCRdb reanalysed the 5' RACE reads using MiXCR and keeps one entry per CDR3 protein. Of more than 700,000 distinct CDR3 sequences in the sample, roughly 50% were seen once. The sequencing sample was made of blood. The receptors were gathered from a man older than 75 in good health.

The V gene is TRBV20-1, the J gene TRBJ2-1, with 12 bases matching TRBD2. Germline lookup yields CDR1 DFQATT and CDR2 SNEGSKA (reference sequence). After removal of 4 bases from V and 9 bases from J, the junction contained 10 bases not matched to a gene. The CDR3 extends over 15 amino acids. Here the CDR3 DNA reads TGCAGTGCTATTCTAGCGGGAGGGCGGGTCAGTGAGCAGTTCTTC. It yields the protein CSAILAGGRVSEQFF.

The CDR3 coding sequence is TGTGCCAGCGGCCTATCGAGTCAAAATTCACCCCTCCACTTT. Its translation is CASGLSSQNSPLHF. J is TRBJ1-6 and V is TRBV5-8; no clear D. CDR1 is SGHTS, CDR2 YDEGEE, per germline. This CDR3 is built from 14 residues. V was cut by 7 bases and J by 7 bases, with 15 bases left in between.

V usage is TRBV11-2 and J usage is TRBJ2-7, with TRBD1 identical over 7 bases. The V and J ends lost 5 bases and 4 bases, in that order; junction bases with no gene match: 8. Germline CDR1 and CDR2: SGHAT and FQNNGV. The CDR3 extends over 14 amino acids. CDR3 amino acids: CASSHNRGLYEQYF. For the CDR3, the DNA is TGTGCCAGCAGCCATAACAGGGGCCTATACGAGCAGTACTTC.

Ten or more counts support this clonotype. The chain uses TRBV7-2 and TRBJ2-7; no clear D. V was trimmed by 1 base and J by 3 bases, leaving 7 bases between them. The CDR3 sequence is 13 residues long. Per germline, CDR1 SGHTA and CDR2 FQGNSA. The CDR3 is CASSLGMNYEQYF. The CDR3 region has the DNA TGTGCCAGCAGCTTAGGGATGAACTACGAGCAGTACTTC.

This clonotype was picked up a small number of times. This chain joins TRBV9 and TRBJ2-7, with no clear D. CDR3 length: 13 residues. Germline V lookup: CDR1 SGDLS, CDR2 YYNGEE. V lost 0 bases and J lost 4, with 8 bases in between. The CDR3 sequence: CASSVAPGYEQYF. The CDR3 DNA is TGTGCCAGCAGCGTAGCTCCTGGGTACGAGCAGTACTTC.